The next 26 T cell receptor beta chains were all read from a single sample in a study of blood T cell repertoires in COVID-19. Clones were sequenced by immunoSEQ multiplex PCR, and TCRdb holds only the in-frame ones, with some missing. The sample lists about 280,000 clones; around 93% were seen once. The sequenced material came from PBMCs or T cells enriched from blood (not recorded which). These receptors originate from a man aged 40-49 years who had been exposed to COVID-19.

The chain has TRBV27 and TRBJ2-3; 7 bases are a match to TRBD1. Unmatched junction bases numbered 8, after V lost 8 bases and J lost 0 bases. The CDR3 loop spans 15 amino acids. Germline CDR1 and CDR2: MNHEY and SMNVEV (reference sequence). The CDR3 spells CASSWDSSSTDTQYF. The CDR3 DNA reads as TGTGCCAGCTCGTGGGACAGCTCTAGCACAGATACGCAGTATTTT.

The CDR3 is CASRLNRGNQPQHF. For the CDR3, the DNA is TGTGCCAGCAGGCTCAACAGGGGAAATCAGCCCCAGCATTTT. J is TRBJ1-5 and V is TRBV6-5; TRBD1 matches at 7 bases. The junction had 6 bases not matched to a gene; V was cut back by 6 bases and J by 4 bases. Germline CDR1 MNHEY, CDR2 SVGAGI. The length of the CDR3 is 14 residues.

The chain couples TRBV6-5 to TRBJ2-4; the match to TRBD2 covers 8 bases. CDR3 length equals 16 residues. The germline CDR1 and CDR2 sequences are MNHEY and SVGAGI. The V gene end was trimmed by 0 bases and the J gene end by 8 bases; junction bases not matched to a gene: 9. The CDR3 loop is CASSYSSPGGFDIQYF. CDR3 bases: TGTGCCAGCAGTTACTCGTCGCCGGGAGGGTTTGACATTCAGTACTTC.

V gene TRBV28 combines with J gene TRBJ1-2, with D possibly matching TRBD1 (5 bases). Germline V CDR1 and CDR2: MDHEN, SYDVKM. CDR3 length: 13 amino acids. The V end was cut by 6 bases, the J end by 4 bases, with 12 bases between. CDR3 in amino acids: CASRLGEGYGYTF. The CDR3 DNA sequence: TGTGCCAGCAGGTTGGGGGAGGGCTATGGCTACACCTTC.

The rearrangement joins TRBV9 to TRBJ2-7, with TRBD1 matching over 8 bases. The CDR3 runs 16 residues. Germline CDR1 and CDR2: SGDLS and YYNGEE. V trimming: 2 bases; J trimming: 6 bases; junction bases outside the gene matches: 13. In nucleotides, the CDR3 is TGTGCCAGCAGCGTCGCCTCGGGACAGGTCGGGTCCGAGCAGTACTTC. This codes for CASSVASGQVGSEQYF.

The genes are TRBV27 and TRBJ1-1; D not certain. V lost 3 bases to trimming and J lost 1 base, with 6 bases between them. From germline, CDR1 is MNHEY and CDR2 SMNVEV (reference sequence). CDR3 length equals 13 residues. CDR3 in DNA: TGTGCCAGCAGTTTCCGAGAGAACACTGAAGCTTTCTTT. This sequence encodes CASSFRENTEAFF.

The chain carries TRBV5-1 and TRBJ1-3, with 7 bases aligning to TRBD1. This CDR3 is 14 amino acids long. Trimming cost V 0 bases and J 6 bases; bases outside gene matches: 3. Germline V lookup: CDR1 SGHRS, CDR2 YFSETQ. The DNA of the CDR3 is TGCGCCAGCAGCTTGGGCAGGGGGGAAAACACCATATATTTT. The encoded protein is CASSLGRGENTIYF.

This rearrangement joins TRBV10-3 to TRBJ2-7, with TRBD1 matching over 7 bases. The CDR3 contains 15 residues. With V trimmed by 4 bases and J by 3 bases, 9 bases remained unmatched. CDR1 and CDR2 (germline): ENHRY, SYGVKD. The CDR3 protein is CAISGGAGGFYEQYF. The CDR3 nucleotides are TGTGCCATCAGTGGGGGAGCAGGGGGTTTCTACGAGCAGTACTTC.

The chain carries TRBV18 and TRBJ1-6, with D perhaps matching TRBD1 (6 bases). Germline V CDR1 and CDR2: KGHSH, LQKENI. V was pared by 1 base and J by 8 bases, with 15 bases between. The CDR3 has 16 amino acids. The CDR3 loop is CASSPQRTDGHSPLHF. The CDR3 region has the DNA TGTGCCAGCTCACCACAAAGGACAGATGGGCATTCACCCCTCCACTTT.

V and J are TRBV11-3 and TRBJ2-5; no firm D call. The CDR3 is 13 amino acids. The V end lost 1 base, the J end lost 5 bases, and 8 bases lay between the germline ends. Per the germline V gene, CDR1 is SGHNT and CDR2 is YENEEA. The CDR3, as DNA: TGTGCCAGCAGCTTAGGCCCTAAGGAGACCCAGTACTTC. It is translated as CASSLGPKETQYF.

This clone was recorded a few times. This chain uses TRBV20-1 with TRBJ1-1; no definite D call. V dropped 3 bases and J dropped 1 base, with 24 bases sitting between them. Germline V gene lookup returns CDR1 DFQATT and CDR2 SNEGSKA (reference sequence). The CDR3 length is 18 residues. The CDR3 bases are TGCAGTGCTAGTCAGTCCGCTGATTCCAGGCTTTCGAACACTGAAGCTTTCTTT. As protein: CSASQSADSRLSNTEAFF.

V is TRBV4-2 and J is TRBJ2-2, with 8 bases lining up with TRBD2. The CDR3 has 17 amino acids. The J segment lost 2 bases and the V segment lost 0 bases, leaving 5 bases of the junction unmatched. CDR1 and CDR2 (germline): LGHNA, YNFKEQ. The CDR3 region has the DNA TGTGCCAGCAGCCAAGAAGGACTAGCCGTCAACACCGGGGAGCTGTTTTTT. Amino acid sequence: CASSQEGLAVNTGELFF.

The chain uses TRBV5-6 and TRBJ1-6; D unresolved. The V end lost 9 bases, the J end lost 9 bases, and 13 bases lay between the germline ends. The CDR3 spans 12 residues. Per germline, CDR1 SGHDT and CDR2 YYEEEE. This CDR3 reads CATGGFGSPLHF. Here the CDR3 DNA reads TGTGCCACCGGCGGGTTTGGTTCACCCCTCCACTTT.

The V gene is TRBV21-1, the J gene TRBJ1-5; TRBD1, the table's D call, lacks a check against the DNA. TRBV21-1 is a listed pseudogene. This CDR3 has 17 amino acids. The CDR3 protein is CASLLFQGAPGNQPQHF. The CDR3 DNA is TGTGCCAGCCTACTCTTTCAGGGGGCGCCTGGCAATCAGCCCCAGCATTTT.

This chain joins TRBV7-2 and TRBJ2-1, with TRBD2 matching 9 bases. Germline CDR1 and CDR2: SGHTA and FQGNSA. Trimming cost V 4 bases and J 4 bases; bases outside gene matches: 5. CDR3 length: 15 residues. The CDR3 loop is CASSSASGIYNEQFF. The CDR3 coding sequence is TGTGCCAGCAGCTCCGCTAGCGGGATATACAATGAGCAGTTCTTC.

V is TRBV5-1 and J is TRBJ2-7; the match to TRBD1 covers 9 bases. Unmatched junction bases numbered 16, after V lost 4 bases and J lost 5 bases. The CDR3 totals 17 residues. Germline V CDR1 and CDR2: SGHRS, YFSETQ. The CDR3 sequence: CASSPLLPGQGLNEQYF. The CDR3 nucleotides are TGCGCCAGCAGCCCCCTTTTACCGGGACAGGGCCTCAACGAGCAGTACTTC.

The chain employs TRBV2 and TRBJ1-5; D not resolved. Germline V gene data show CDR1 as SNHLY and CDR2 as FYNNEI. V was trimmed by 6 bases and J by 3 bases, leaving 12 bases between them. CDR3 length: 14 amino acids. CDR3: CASRDEVNNQPQHF. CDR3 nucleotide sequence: TGTGCCAGCAGAGATGAGGTAAACAATCAGCCCCAGCATTTT.

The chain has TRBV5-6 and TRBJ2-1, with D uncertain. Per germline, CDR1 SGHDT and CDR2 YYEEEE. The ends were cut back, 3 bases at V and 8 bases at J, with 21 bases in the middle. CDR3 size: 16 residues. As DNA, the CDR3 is TGTGCCAGCAGCTGGCTGAGGCTCGGTATATTGCATGAGCAGTTCTTC. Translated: CASSWLRLGILHEQFF.

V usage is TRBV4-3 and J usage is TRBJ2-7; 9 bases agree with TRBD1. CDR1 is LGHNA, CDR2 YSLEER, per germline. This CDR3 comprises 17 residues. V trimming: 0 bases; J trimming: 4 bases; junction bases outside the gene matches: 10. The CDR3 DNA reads TGCGCCAGCAGCCAAGAACCTGGGACAGGGCATTCATACGAGCAGTACTTC. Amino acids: CASSQEPGTGHSYEQYF.

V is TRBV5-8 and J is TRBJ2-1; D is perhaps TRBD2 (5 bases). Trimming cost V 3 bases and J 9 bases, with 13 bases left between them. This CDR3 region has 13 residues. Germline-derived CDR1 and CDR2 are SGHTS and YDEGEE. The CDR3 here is CASSSGSGIEQFF. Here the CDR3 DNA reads TGTGCCAGCAGCTCAGGATCCGGGATTGAGCAGTTCTTC.

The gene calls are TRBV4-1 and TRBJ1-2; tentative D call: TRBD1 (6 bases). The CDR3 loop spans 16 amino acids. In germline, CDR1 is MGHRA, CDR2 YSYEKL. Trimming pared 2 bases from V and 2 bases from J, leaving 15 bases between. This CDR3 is CASSQPLQGLNYGYTF. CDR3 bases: TGCGCCAGCAGCCAACCATTACAGGGTTTGAACTATGGCTACACCTTC.

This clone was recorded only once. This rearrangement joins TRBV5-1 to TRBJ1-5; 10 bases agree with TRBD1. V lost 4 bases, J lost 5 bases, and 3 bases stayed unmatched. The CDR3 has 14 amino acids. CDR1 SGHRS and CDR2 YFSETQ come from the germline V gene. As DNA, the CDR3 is TGCGCCAGCAGCCCCGGGACAGGGGATCAGCCCCAGCATTTT. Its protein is CASSPGTGDQPQHF.

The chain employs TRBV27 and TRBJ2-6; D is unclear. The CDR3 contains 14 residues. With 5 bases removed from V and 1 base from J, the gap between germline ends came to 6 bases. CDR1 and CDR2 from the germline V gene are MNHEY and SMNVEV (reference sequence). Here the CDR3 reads CASSLRSGANVLTF. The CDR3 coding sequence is TGTGCCAGCAGTCTTCGGTCTGGGGCCAACGTCCTGACTTTC.

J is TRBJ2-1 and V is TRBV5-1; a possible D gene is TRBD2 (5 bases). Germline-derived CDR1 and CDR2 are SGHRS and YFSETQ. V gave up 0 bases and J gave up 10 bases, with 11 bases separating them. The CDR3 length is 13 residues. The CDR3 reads CASSLVEREEQFF. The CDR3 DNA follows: TGCGCCAGCAGCTTGGTCGAGAGGGAAGAGCAGTTCTTC.

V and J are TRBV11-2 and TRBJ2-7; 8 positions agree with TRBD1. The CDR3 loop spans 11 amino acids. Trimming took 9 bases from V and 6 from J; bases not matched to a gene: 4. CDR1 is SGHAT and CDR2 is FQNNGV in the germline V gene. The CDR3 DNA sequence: TGTGCCAGTTCAACAGGGGGCGAGCAGTACTTC. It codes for CASSTGGEQYF.

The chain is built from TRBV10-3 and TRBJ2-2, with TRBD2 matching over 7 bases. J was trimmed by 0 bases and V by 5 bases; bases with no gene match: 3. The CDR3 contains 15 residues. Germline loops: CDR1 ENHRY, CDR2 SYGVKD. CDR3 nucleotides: TGTGCCATCAGTCCGCGGGGGACGAACACCGGGGAGCTGTTTTTT. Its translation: CAISPRGTNTGELFF.